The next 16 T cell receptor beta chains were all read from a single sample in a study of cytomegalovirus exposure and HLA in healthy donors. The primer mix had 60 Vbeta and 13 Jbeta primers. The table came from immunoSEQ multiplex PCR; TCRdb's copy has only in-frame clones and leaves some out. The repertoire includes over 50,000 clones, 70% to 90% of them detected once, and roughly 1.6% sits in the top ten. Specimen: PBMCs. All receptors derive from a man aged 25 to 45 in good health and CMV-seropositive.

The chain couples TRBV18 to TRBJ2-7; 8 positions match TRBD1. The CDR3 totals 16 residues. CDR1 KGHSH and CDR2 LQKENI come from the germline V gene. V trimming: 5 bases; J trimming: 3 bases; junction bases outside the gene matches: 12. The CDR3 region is CASSSEGRGPYYEQYF. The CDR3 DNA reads TGTGCCAGCTCATCGGAGGGCAGGGGGCCTTACTACGAGCAGTACTTC.

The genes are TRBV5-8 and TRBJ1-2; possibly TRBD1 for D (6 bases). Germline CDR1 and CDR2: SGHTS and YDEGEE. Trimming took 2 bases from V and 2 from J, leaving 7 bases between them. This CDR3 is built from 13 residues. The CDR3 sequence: CASSLDRNYGYTF. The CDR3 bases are TGTGCCAGCAGCTTAGACAGGAACTATGGCTACACCTTC.

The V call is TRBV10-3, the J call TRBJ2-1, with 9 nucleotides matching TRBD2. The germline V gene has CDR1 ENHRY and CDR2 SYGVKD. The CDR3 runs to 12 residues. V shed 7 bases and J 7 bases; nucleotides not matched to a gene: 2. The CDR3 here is CAINSGGNEQFF. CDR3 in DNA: TGTGCCATCAACAGCGGGGGGAATGAGCAGTTCTTC.

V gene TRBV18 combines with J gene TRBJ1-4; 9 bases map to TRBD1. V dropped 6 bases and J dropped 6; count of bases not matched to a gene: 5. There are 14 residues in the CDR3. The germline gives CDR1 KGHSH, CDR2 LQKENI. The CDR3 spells CASSSGTGHEKLFF. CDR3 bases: TGTGCCAGCTCGTCCGGGACAGGGCATGAAAAACTGTTTTTT.

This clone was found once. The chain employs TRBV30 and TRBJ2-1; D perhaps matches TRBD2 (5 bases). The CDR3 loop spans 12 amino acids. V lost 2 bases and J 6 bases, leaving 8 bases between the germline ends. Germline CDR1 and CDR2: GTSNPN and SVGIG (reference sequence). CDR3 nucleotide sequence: TGTGCCTGGAGTTATGCGGGCAATGAGCAGTTCTTC. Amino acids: CAWSYAGNEQFF.

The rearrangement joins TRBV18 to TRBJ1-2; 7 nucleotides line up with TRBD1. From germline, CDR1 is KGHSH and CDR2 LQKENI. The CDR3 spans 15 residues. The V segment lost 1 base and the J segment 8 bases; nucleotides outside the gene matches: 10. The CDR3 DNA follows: TGTGCCAGCTCACCACTCGACAGGGTTGATAGCGGCTACACCTTC. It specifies CASSPLDRVDSGYTF.

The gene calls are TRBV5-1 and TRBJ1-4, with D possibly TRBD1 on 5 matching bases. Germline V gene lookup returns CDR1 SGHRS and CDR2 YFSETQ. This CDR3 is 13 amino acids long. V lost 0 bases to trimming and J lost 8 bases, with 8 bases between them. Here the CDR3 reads CASSLGGGEKLFF. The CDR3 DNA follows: TGCGCCAGCAGCTTGGGGGGGGGAGAAAAACTGTTTTTT.

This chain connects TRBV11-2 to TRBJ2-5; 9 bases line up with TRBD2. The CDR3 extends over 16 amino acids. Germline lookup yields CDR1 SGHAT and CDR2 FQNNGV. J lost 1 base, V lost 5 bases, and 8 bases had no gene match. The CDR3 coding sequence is TGTGCCAGCAGCCCTGGTGCTAGCGGGATCCAAGAGACCCAGTACTTC. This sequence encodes CASSPGASGIQETQYF.

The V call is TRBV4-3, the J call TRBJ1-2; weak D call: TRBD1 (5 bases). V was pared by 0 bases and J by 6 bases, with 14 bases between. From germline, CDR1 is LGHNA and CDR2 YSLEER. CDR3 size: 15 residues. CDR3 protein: CASSQEEGRVDGYTF. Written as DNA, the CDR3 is TGCGCCAGCAGCCAAGAAGAGGGGAGGGTGGATGGCTACACCTTC.

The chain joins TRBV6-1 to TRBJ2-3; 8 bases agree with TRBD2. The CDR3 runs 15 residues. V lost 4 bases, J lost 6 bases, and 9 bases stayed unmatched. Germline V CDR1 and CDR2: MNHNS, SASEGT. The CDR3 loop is CASSAMSGSRDTQYF. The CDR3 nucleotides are TGTGCCAGCAGTGCTATGAGCGGGAGTCGGGATACGCAGTATTTT.

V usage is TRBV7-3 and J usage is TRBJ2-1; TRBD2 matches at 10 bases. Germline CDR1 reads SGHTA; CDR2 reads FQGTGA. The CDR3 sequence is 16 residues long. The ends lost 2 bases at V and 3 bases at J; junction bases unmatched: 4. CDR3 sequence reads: CASSLVAGGGYNEQFF. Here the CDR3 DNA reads TGTGCCAGCAGCTTAGTAGCGGGAGGTGGCTACAATGAGCAGTTCTTC.

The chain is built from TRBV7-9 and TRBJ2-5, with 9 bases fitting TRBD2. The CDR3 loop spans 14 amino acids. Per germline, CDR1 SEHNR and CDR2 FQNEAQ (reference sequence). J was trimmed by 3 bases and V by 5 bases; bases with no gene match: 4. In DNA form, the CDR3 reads TGTGCCAGCAGCCGCATAGCGGGAGAAGAGACCCAGTACTTC. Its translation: CASSRIAGEETQYF.

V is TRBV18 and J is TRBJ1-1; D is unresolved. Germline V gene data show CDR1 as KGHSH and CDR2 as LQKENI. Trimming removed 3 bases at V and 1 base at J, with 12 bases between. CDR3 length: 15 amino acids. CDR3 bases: TGTGCCAGCTCACCTCGGCCGTCGGGGAACACTGAAGCTTTCTTT. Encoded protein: CASSPRPSGNTEAFF.

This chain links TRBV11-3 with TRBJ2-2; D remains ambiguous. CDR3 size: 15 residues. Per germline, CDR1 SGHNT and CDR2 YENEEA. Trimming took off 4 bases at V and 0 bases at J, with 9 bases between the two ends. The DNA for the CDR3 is TGTGCCAGCAGCTCCTCTAGGACGAACACCGGGGAGCTGTTTTTT. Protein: CASSSSRTNTGELFF.

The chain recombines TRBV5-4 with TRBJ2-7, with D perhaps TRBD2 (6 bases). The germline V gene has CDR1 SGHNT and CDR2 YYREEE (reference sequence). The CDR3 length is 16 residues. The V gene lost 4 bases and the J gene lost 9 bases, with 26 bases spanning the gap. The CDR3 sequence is CASSAGPRVAGYVQYF. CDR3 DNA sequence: TGTGCCAGCAGCGCTGGCCCTAGGGTGGCGGGATATGTGCAGTACTTC.

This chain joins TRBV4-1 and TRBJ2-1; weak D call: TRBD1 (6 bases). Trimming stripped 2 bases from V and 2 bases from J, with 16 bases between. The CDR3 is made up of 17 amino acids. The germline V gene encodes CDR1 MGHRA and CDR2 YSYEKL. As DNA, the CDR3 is TGCGCCAGCAGCCAAACCCCTCAGGGGCTAACCTACAATGAGCAGTTCTTC. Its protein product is CASSQTPQGLTYNEQFF.